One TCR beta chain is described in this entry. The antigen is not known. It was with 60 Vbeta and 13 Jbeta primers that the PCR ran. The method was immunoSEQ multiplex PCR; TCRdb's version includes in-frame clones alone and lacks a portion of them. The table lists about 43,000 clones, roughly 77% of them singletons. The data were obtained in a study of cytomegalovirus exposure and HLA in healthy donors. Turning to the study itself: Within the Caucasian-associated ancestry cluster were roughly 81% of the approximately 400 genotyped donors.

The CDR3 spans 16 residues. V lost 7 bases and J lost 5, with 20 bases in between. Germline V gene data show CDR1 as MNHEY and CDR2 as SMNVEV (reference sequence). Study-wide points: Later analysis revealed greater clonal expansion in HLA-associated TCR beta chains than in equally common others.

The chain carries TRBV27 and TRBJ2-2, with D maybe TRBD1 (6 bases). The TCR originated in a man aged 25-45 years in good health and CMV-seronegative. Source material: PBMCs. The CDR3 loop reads CASKSGANRGTGELFF. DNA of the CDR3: TGTGCCAGCAAATCAGGGGCAAATCGAGGGACCGGGGAGCTGTTTTTT.